This T cell receptor beta chain derives from a study of T cells after posttransplantation cyclophosphamide (dated by TCRdb to about 2016). Background for the entire study: The study tracked T cell repertoire reconstitution by TRB sequencing after myeloablative bone marrow transplantation using posttransplantation cyclophosphamide as GVHD prophylaxis. Samples from some 32 PTCy-treated patients and 16 related bone marrow donors of those patients were subjected to antigen receptor sequencing. Blood from all 35 or so PTCy patients with 1-year posttransplant specimens was subjected to TRB sequencing. TRB sequencing was also done on up to about 3 additional blood samples from 2 to 5.2 years after transplant in 3 patients, and on pretransplant blood from 4 patients. Because TRA and TRB clonality correlated tightly in 9 samples, the subsequent TCR analyses were limited to TRB only. Public TRB sequences were checked against a database of over 3,500 sequences associated with responses to pathogens, tumor antigens, self-antigens and alloantigens. General findings and caveats noted by the study authors: The TRB repertoires of T cells infiltrating skin or GI tract showed only limited overlap with the TRB repertoires of T cells in blood. Donor-recipient similarity was low at 1-2 months but rose over the first year, and later blood repertoires were often dominated by donor CD8+ memory clones. Across more than 35 patients, recipient CMV seropositivity and CMV reactivation were highly associated with TRB clonality; PTCy diversity was similar to CNI/methotrexate controls.

V has 5 bases trimmed and J has 5 bases trimmed; junction bases matching no gene number 6. The CDR3 runs 15 residues from the cysteine to the phenylalanine. Kept here is only the CDR3 DNA, which spans 45 bases and is read in frame from base 1. The germline V gene sets CDR1 to SNHLY and CDR2 to FYNNEI. TRB sequencing used genomic DNA with the immunoSEQ assay at survey resolution or the hsTCRB kit. Turning to the authors' computational methods: The immunoSEQ software handled the initial read processing, while the LymphoSeq R package was used for the repertoire analyses. Clonality was computed as 1 minus normalized Shannon entropy; Gini coefficient was also calculated for each TRB dataset. To infer phenotypes in unsorted samples, TRB sequences from sorted subsets of the recipient or donor were mapped onto the unsorted samples of the same recipient. As stored in TCRdb, this immuneACCESS dataset retains in-frame rearrangements with V and J assigned. A fraction of the clones does not appear; measured against another copy, unresolved V genes explain less than half of the discrepancy, and the remainder lacks a known reason. Clonal size and the V and J genes are those of that table, whereas D and trimming came from the DNA. This sample lists 2,500 to 3,500 clones; approximately 57% were detected once. 20% to 30% of the sample is held by the ten biggest clonotypes.

A remark on this clone: Its target antigen remains unknown. The input lacks base qualities; no much larger clone sits a single base away.

Peripheral blood samples were provided by related bone marrow donors on the day of marrow donation. Peripheral blood and bone marrow mononuclear cells were isolated by Ficoll-Hypaque density centrifugation and cryopreserved. Sorting of CD4+ and CD8+ T cells, including naive and memory subsets, was performed by FACS on a FACSAria II. This TCR came from a woman in her twenties or thirties in good health and a related stem cell transplant donor. The rearrangement combines TRBV2 with TRBJ2-3, and TRBD2 matches 11 of the central bases. The sequenced sample was memory CD8+ T cells sorted from blood. The nucleotide sequence reads TGTGCCAGCAGTCGCACTAGCGGGGGAGTAGATACGCAGTATTTT. It is translated as CASSRTSGGVDTQYF. Reference TRBV2 and TRBJ2-3 proteins supply the regions before and after the CDR3; the full variable domain is: EPEVTQTPSHQVTQMGQEVILRCVPISNHLYFYWYRQILGQKVEFLVSFYNNEISEKSEIFDDQFSVERPDGSNFTLKIRSTKLEDSAMYFCASSRTSGGVDTQYFGPGTRLTVL.